This TCR beta chain derives from a study of a mutant IDH1 vaccine in newly diagnosed glioma. Study-wide background: Earlier therapy was either radiotherapy, temozolomide, or both, and most got both. Study-level findings and limits: It seemed that pseudoprogression was not linked to changes in the top peripheral T cell clonotypes.

Note on this clone: Its antigen remains unidentified.

Here immunoSEQ multiplex PCR was the method, and the copy in TCRdb shows in-frame clones only, minus some. The sample shows 75,000 to 80,000 clones, roughly 91% of them seen only once. As to time point: week 5, during vaccination. Each dose delivered 300 ug of mutant IDH1 20-mer peptide subcutaneously with imiquimod. J was trimmed by 7 bases and V by 5 bases; bases with no gene match: 12. CDR3 length equals 15 residues. Germline loops: CDR1 SGDLS, CDR2 YYNGEE. This TCR was sampled from a woman aged 50 to 65 with glioma. This specimen consisted of PBMCs, obtained from a glioma patient whose treatment included an IDH1 peptide vaccine. The rearrangement links TRBV9 to TRBJ1-2; 9 bases line up with TRBD1. Here the CDR3 reads CASRDSGTGTFGYTF. Here the CDR3 DNA reads TGTGCCAGCAGGGATTCCGGGACAGGGACCTTTGGCTACACCTTC.